What follows are 2 T cell receptor beta chains derived from one specimen sequenced in a study of blood T cell repertoires in COVID-19. Produced via immunoSEQ multiplex PCR; TCRdb's table is partial and in-frame only. This sample has a few hundred thousand clones; more than 65% occur once, and the top ten carry roughly 3.1%. The specimen was peripheral blood. These receptors originate from a woman aged 18-29 years with acute or convalescent COVID-19.

This chain connects TRBV7-2 to TRBJ2-3; tentative D call: TRBD1 (6 bases). CDR3 length equals 14 residues. CDR1 is SGHTA and CDR2 is FQGNSA in the germline V gene. Trimming took off 4 bases at V and 2 bases at J, with 10 bases between the two ends. This CDR3 is CASSSDRDTDTQYF. CDR3 DNA sequence: TGTGCCAGCAGCTCGGACAGAGACACAGATACGCAGTATTTT.

In DNA, the CDR3 is TGTGCCAGCAGCCAAGATGGGGCCAGAAAAGCTTTCTTT. This codes for CASSQDGARKAFF. The chain links TRBV4-2 to TRBJ1-1; maybe TRBD1 (5 bases). V was clipped by 0 bases and J by 9 bases, with 11 bases between them. This CDR3 contains 13 residues. Germline V gene sequence: CDR1 LGHNA, CDR2 YNFKEQ.